The following is a T cell receptor beta chain sequence with its context. Its antigen is unknown. These data are taken from a study of T cell responses to AZD1222 COVID-19 vaccine. Overall study results and limits: Only a handful of AZD1222 recipients, more than 5 in all, had baseline seropositivity. Among vaccine-associated CD4 TCRs, coverage spanned spike, with dominance at 160-218 and 743-854. Spike-specific TCR breadth rose after two AZD1222 doses, and depth rose as well.

Germline V gene lookup returns CDR1 SGHNT and CDR2 YYREEE (reference sequence). The CDR3 totals 15 residues. V was cut by 0 bases and J by 5 bases, with 12 bases left in between. The table came from immunoSEQ multiplex PCR; TCRdb's copy has only in-frame clones and leaves some out. The sample contains approximately 79,000 clones, just over 85% of which appear only once. The clonotype comes from an adult in good health. This specimen consisted of peripheral blood, obtained on day 0 of AZD1222 vaccination. The genes are TRBV5-4 and TRBJ2-1; D gene uncertain. For the CDR3, the DNA is TGTGCCAGCAGCTTGGCCCTCGGCGGAAACAATGAGCAGTTCTTC. Amino acid sequence: CASSLALGGNNEQFF.